This record covers a single T cell receptor (beta chain). What it binds is unknown. The data were obtained in a study of cytomegalovirus exposure and HLA in healthy donors. Study conclusions and caveats: TCR beta chain V- and J-gene trimming was linked, in a later analysis, to a missense variant in DCLRE1C. Excluded: some indistinguishable V segments such as TRBV6-2 and TRBV6-3.

PCR involved 60 Vbeta and 13 Jbeta primers. The table came from immunoSEQ multiplex PCR; TCRdb's copy has only in-frame clones and leaves some out. Among around 110,000 clones listed, approximately 80% were seen once. The CDR3 extends over 13 amino acids. Germline V gene lookup returns CDR1 PRHDT and CDR2 FYEKMQ (reference sequence). The V end was cut by 8 bases, the J end by 6 bases, with 13 bases between. Sequencing was done on a sample of PBMCs. The chain links TRBV13 to TRBJ1-4; tentative D call: TRBD1 (5 bases). The receptor's source is a young man in good health and CMV-seropositive. This CDR3 is CASRPAGYEKLFF. The CDR3 nucleotides read TGTGCCAGCCGCCCAGCAGGGTATGAAAAACTGTTTTTT. Supplemented by reference TRBV13 and TRBJ1-4, the full variable domain reads AAGVIQSPRHLIKEKRETATLKCYPIPRHDTVYWYQQGPGQDPQFLISFYEKMQSDKGSIPDRFSAQQFSDYHSELNMSSLELGDSALYFCASRPAGYEKLFFGSGTQLSVL.